This TCR beta chain comes out of a study of shared clonotypes between healthy human individuals. Notes on the study in general: Some clonotypes were shared by all four sorted-subset donors, while others were not shared. The non-shared ones had lower generation probabilities than the shared ones.

The sample holds one count of this clone. Its specificity is unknown. The sample carries other DNA sequences with the same CDR3. V lost 4 bases and J lost 3, with 7 bases in between. Germline V lookup: CDR1 SEHNR, CDR2 FQNEAQ (reference sequence). This CDR3 is built from 12 residues. This table comes from immunoSEQ multiplex PCR, and its TCRdb copy is limited to in-frame clones, with some not included. The table has a few million clones, more than 90% seen once. The sequencing sample was made of naive CD4+ T cells sorted from blood. Described subset: CD45RA+ positively selected. The chain has TRBV7-9 and TRBJ2-7, with D uncertain. This receptor was identified in a man younger than 30 in good health. CDR3 sequence: CASSSTVYEQYF. CDR3 in DNA: TGTGCCAGCAGCTCTACAGTCTACGAGCAGTACTTC.